This T cell receptor (beta chain) was sequenced during a study of cytomegalovirus exposure and HLA in healthy donors (dated by TCRdb to 2017 to 2019). A note on the overall study: According to an earlier analysis of 587 of the donors, about 179 million T cells yielded approximately 120 million unique TCR beta sequences and roughly 280 Gb of sequence data. The study was designed to test whether signatures of past pathogen exposure could be identified by cataloging public T cell receptors. Of the roughly 390 genotyped donors, roughly 80% fell in the genetic ancestry cluster associated with self-reported Caucasian donors. An earlier analysis of a few hundred of the donors applied high-throughput TCR beta sequencing to assess whether each TCR beta V gene segment acted as functional or pseudogenic. Alongside the repertoire data, information on donor age, sex, ethnicity and CMV serostatus was compiled. Among around 400 genotyped donors of the cohort, an average of roughly 230,000 unique TCR beta nucleotide sequences was sequenced per donor, of which 15% to 20% were non-productive. Typing coverage varied by locus: roughly 629-640 donors for A, B, C, DRB1 and DQB1; approximately 520 for DQA1; more than 600 for DPA1; around 450 for DPB1. To predict cytomegalovirus infection status, the study combined high-throughput TCR immunosequencing, statistical association of individual TCRs with disease status, and machine learning. Besides the first cohort of about 730 subjects, a separate validation cohort made up of roughly 120 different subjects was used. In a later analysis, previously published TCR beta repertoires from fewer than 750 donors were re-analyzed and high-resolution HLA genotyping was added so that TCR occurrence patterns could be studied. Rather than drawing on any new phenotypic data, the later analysis identified candidate immune exposures from TCR beta sequences and the way those sequences occurred across donors. An early release that covered approximately 600 HLA-typed donors contained 300 to 350 gigabases of sequencing data and about 93 million unique TCR sequences. Genome-wide SNP genotypes for about 55% of the roughly 670 donors were used in a later genetic analysis, which treated that subset as a discovery cohort. The study profiled the T cell repertoires of under 700 subjects by immunosequencing and related them to cytomegalovirus serostatus. HLA typing covered class I and class II loci at four-digit resolution. Because of strong linkage in the cohort, roughly 5 DR-DQ haplotypes were treated as single units for association and clustering. All discovery cohort repertoires had been generated on a single sequencing platform.

The cohort consisted of 650 to 700 healthy bone marrow donors. All cohort members were sampled while nominally healthy, although unrecorded immune exposures were likely present. The donor was CMV seropositive and was included in the group of 250 to 350 seropositive cohort members. Every donor gave a peripheral blood sample, and the peripheral blood mononuclear cells from that sample were used for TCR beta sequencing. Genomic DNA was extracted from the blood cell samples with the Qiagen DNeasy Blood Extraction Kit. Here is what the overall study found, with its caveats: A further reported finding was that TCR beta sequences accurately predicted the HLA-A and HLA-B alleles for most subjects in the first cohort. HLA typing was unavailable for some donors at each locus, so association tests used only the typed subset. Linkage disequilibrium might explain the correlated functional status among segregating V segments, but an unknown experimental factor could not be ruled out. Compared with the roughly 700-donor mean, donors in an Asian-associated ancestry cluster had fewer N-insertions in productive TCRs, according to a later genetic analysis. At a false discovery rate of 0.05, a later analysis linked 16,951 TCR beta sequences to specific HLA alleles. Only TCR beta chains were sequenced in this cohort, and the absence of alpha or paired-chain data limited detectable features. Presence/absence analyses assumed roughly uniform sequencing depth across donors, an assumption that may not hold. V-gene and J-gene trimming of TCR beta chains was associated with a missense DCLRE1C variant in a later genetic analysis, and the association was replicated in an independent cohort. The earlier analysis of some 560 of the donors excluded some 15 rarely observed V segments, including chromosome 9 orphons, because counts were too low. According to the authors, the approach could potentially be generalized to other disease states and immunological phenotypes. According to a later analysis, most CMV-associated TCR beta chains appeared to be HLA-restricted, and the HLA associations seemed to be driven largely by CMV exposure. Some IMGT-functional V segments, including TRBV6-2 and TRBV6-3, could not be distinguished by the 87-base-pair reads and were therefore excluded. Most TCR sequences were seen in very few donors, while some public TCRs were found in many individuals. CMV serostatus was the only immune exposure information available for the cohort. A cluster of highly shared sequence variants was judged likely to be a technical artifact of the sequencing pipeline. An earlier analysis of approximately 570 of the donors showed that most TCR beta V segments appeared in productive rearrangements either about 90% or about 30% of the time, which broadly matched IMGT annotations. According to a later analysis, parvovirus B19, influenza, CMV and Epstein-Barr virus appeared linked to several top co-occurrence clusters. When HLA alleles, especially DR and DQ, strongly co-occurred, attributing TCR associations to individual alleles was difficult. The study gave a list of some 150 TCR beta chains associated with cytomegalovirus. In a later analysis, HLA-associated TCR beta chains showed more clonal expansion and lower generation probabilities than non-associated chains that were equally common. In a later analysis, the rate of TCR association differed among HLA loci, with DRB1 alleles having the most associated TCRs and HLA-C alleles having the fewest. In both the original and validation cohorts, the classifier was reported to diagnose cytomegalovirus status with high specificity and sensitivity. Three of the identified cytomegalovirus-associated TCR beta chains were confirmed in vitro to be specific for cytomegalovirus antigens.

The cysteine opens and the phenylalanine closes a CDR3 of 15 amino acids. Only the CDR3 DNA stays, 45 bases, in frame from base 1. Reading the germline V gene gives CDR1 SGHRS and CDR2 YFSETQ. V drops 0 bases and J drops 2 bases, leaving 9 bases in between. Library method: the immunoSEQ multiplex PCR assay. A mixture of 60 forward primers for TCR Vbeta segments and 13 reverse primers for TCR Jbeta segments was used in the multiplex PCR. The CDR3 region of rearranged TCR beta genes was amplified from genomic DNA with a multiplex PCR assay. On the Illumina HiSeq System, the amplified TCR beta libraries were sequenced as 87-base-pair reads. From the authors' description of their analysis: A later analysis tallied about 77 million unique TCR beta chains across the 610 or so repertoires, and approximately 11 million of those chains were shared by two or more donors. Raw reads were error-corrected and collapsed into unique sequences with a nearest-neighbor algorithm that merged closely related sequences to remove PCR and sequencing errors. CDR3 sequences were aligned to IMGT reference sequences to assign V, D and J gene segments. Each retained sequence needed at least a six-nucleotide match to both a V gene segment and a J gene segment. Rearrangements were called productive when the CDR3 lacked stop codons and stayed in frame with V and J; all others were non-productive. Following IMGT convention, CDR3 was defined as the stretch from the second conserved V-encoded cysteine to the conserved J-encoded phenylalanine. Sequences without an unambiguous match to a single V gene segment were excluded from the earlier analysis of 500 to 700 of the donors. In an earlier analysis of a few hundred of the donors, V segments were called functional above 56.7% productive rearrangements and were called segregating when the between-donor standard deviation exceeded 5%. To diagnose cytomegalovirus status from the catalog of TCR beta chain sequences, a statistical classification framework was built. A later analysis assigned V and J genes by comparing TCR nucleotide sequences with IMGT/GENE-DB human TR gene sequences. The TCRdist pipeline was used in a later analysis to assign CDR3 sequences and most-parsimonious VDJ recombination scenarios. In a later analysis, each TCR beta chain was defined by its CDR3 amino acid sequence together with its V-gene family, and reads without a unique V-gene family were excluded. To address suspected cross-contamination and a sequencing artifact, a later analysis removed around 600 highly shared, low-generation-probability nucleotide sequences. For each public chain, a later analysis derived a clonal expansion index from normalized ranks of inferred template counts within each repertoire. Generation probabilities in a later analysis came from a VDJ recombination model fitted to out-of-frame rearrangements, and those results were checked against IGoR. In a later analysis, hypergeometric tests were used to score TCR-TCR, TCR-HLA and TCR-CMV co-occurrence, with a repertoire-size bias correction applied to TCR pairs. False discovery rates were estimated in a later analysis by permuting HLA or CMV assignments 20 times. In a later analysis, co-occurring TCRs were grouped with DBSCAN, and TCRdist sequence similarity was added when clustering was performed within HLA-allele-positive subsets. Repertoires with fewer than 30,000 or more than 120,000 public chains were left out of co-occurrence clustering, as were about 5 repertoires with anomalous nucleotide sharing. TCRdb obtained this table from immuneACCESS and retained in-frame rearrangements with V and J assigned. These tables miss some clones; where compared with another copy, unresolved V genes account for less than half of the shortfall, and the remainder is unexplained. Clone size and the V and J calls come from that table; the DNA yielded D and trimming. This sample has some 150,000 clones in its table, and about four fifths of those were observed once. The top ten constitute about 7% of the sample.

This clone was seen just once. The antigen it binds to is not known. No base quality values were provided; no much bigger clone lies one nucleotide off. The TCR was taken from a woman in her twenties or thirties in good health and CMV-seropositive. The chain employs TRBV5-1 and TRBJ2-1; a tentative D match to TRBD2 spans 6 bases. Sequencing was carried out using PBMCs. This receptor carries the CDR3 CASSLAGDTYNEQFF. The DNA is TGCGCCAGCAGCTTGGCGGGGGATACCTACAATGAGCAGTTCTTC.